This is a list of T cell receptor beta chains from one sample in a study of T-cell reconstitution after alpha-beta-depleted transplantation in children. TCRdb independently ran MiXCR on the PCR reads; one entry per CDR3 protein. In the table there are about 500,000 distinct CDR3 sequences, 32% of which are singletons. The starting material was PBMCs from the stem cell graft donor, obtained from the stem cell graft. These receptor sequences come from a human donor who donated a stem cell graft to a child with aplastic anemia. The CDR3 runs from the conserved cysteine through the conserved F or W. D genes are given only for firm matches. Only some rows state a clone size, as once, few, many or a class for expanded clones.

d_call	v_call	clone_size	j_call	cdr3_aa	cdr3_nt
NA	TRBV28	NA	TRBJ2-3	CASSLLDSTDTQYF	TGTGCCAGCAGCCTATTGGACAGCACAGATACGCAGTATTTT
NA	TRBV28	NA	TRBJ2-7	CASSRRTPYEQYF	TGTGCCAGCAGCCGGAGGACCCCCTACGAGCAGTACTTC
NA	TRBV20-1	NA	TRBJ2-1	CSARDLGGVMDEQFF	TGCAGTGCTAGAGATCTAGGCGGAGTGATGGATGAGCAGTTCTTC
TRBD1	TRBV24-1	few	TRBJ1-5	CAASDSRMGQENINSNQPQHF	TGTGCCGCCAGTGATTCGCGCATGGGACAGGAGAATATCAATAGCAATCAGCCCCAGCATTTT
TRBD2	TRBV7-8	NA	TRBJ2-3	CASSLGTSETTDTQYF	TGTGCCAGCAGCTTGGGGACTAGCGAGACCACAGATACGCAGTATTTT
TRBD1	TRBV4-3	NA	TRBJ1-6	CASSQAPRQGPSPLHF	TGCGCCAGCAGCCAAGCGCCGCGACAGGGACCGTCACCCCTCCACTTT
NA	TRBV7-8	NA	TRBJ1-5	CASGGGSNQPQHF	TGTGCCAGCGGAGGCGGTAGCAATCAGCCCCAGCATTTT
NA	TRBV12-3/TRBV12-4	NA	TRBJ1-2	CASSLNGFYGYTF	TGTGCCAGCAGTTTGAACGGCTTCTATGGCTACACCTTC
NA	TRBV12-3/TRBV12-4	few	TRBJ2-1	CASSSKGPEIF	TGTGCCAGCAGTTCTAAGGGGCCAGAGATCTTC
NA	TRBV12-3/TRBV12-4	NA	TRBJ2-1	CASSLVGLDNEQFF	TGTGCCAGCAGTTTAGTCGGGTTGGACAATGAGCAGTTCTTC
NA	TRBV5-1	few	TRBJ2-2	CASPPRVGELFF	TGCGCCAGCCCGCCCAGAGTCGGGGAGCTGTTTTTT
TRBD2	TRBV24-1	NA	TRBJ2-2	CATSTSGSPGELFF	TGTGCCACCAGTACTAGCGGGAGCCCCGGGGAGCTGTTTTTT
NA	TRBV13	NA	TRBJ1-2	CASSLGPAVGGYTF	TGTGCCAGCAGCTTAGGCCCAGCCGTCGGAGGCTACACCTTC
TRBD1	TRBV6-1	NA	TRBJ1-1	CASRAQGARTEAFF	TGTGCCAGCAGGGCCCAGGGGGCGAGGACTGAAGCTTTCTTT
NA	TRBV10-3	few	TRBJ1-5	CAIRAESSNQPQHF	TGTGCCATCAGGGCAGAGTCTAGCAATCAGCCCCAGCATTTT
NA	TRBV6-5	NA	TRBJ1-2	CASSSDRGTAPGGYTF	TGTGCCAGCAGTTCCGACCGCGGGACGGCCCCGGGGGGCTACACCTTC
TRBD1	TRBV28	few	TRBJ2-3	CASSLQGQTTDTQYF	TGTGCCAGCAGTTTACAGGGACAGACCACAGATACGCAGTATTTT
NA	TRBV6-4	NA	TRBJ1-1	CASSPTYSTATEAFF	TGTGCCAGCAGTCCCACTTATTCGACAGCAACTGAAGCTTTCTTT
TRBD1	TRBV6-1	NA	TRBJ1-1	CASRGQGFTEAFF	TGTGCCAGCAGAGGACAGGGATTCACTGAAGCTTTCTTT
TRBD1	TRBV9	NA	TRBJ2-7	CASSVEGTGGSYEQYF	TGTGCCAGCAGCGTAGAGGGAACAGGGGGATCCTACGAGCAGTACTTC
TRBD1	TRBV5-1	NA	TRBJ1-2	CASSPDRVLGYTF	TGCGCCAGCAGCCCGGACAGGGTTCTTGGCTACACCTTC
NA	TRBV12-3/TRBV12-4	NA	TRBJ2-5	CASSMDSETQYF	TGTGCCAGCAGTATGGACTCAGAGACCCAGTACTTC
TRBD2	TRBV7-8	many	TRBJ2-1	CASSLREGYNEQFF	TGTGCCAGCAGCTTACGGGAGGGGTACAATGAGCAGTTCTTC
NA	TRBV12-3/TRBV12-4	few	TRBJ1-5	CASSLVSYNQPQHF	TGTGCCAGCAGTTTAGTGTCCTACAATCAGCCCCAGCATTTT
NA	TRBV11-3	NA	TRBJ1-1	CASSPFADSPEAFF	TGTGCCAGCAGCCCTTTCGCCGATAGCCCTGAAGCTTTCTTT
NA	TRBV29-1	few	TRBJ1-2	CSVEDLYGYTF	TGCAGCGTTGAGGACCTATATGGCTACACCTTC
NA	TRBV20-1	NA	TRBJ2-5	CSARGSGRQETQYF	TGCAGTGCTAGAGGGTCCGGACGACAAGAGACCCAGTACTTC
TRBD2	TRBV12-3/TRBV12-4	few	TRBJ2-1	CASSLDLAGGAEQFF	TGTGCCAGCAGTTTAGATCTAGCGGGAGGGGCTGAGCAGTTCTTC
TRBD2	TRBV5-6	NA	TRBJ2-7	CASSYRLAGRGEQYF	TGTGCCAGCAGCTACCGTCTAGCGGGAAGGGGCGAGCAGTACTTC
NA	TRBV4-1	NA	TRBJ2-1	CASSQGPGARDEQFF	TGCGCCAGCAGCCAAGGACCGGGAGCCCGGGATGAGCAGTTCTTC
TRBD1	TRBV28	few	TRBJ2-7	CASSFTGTGAYYEQYF	TGTGCCAGCAGTTTCACCGGGACAGGGGCCTACTACGAGCAGTACTTC
NA	TRBV4-3	few	TRBJ2-3	CASSQEDLGPSTDTQYF	TGCGCCAGCAGCCAAGAAGACCTGGGACCGAGCACAGATACGCAGTATTTT
TRBD1	TRBV12-5	few	TRBJ1-1	CASGFPGQDTEAFF	TGTGCTAGTGGTTTTCCGGGACAGGACACTGAAGCTTTCTTT
NA	TRBV28	few	TRBJ2-7	CASTRGAVRTYEQYF	TGTGCCAGCACCCGCGGGGCAGTGAGGACCTACGAGCAGTACTTC
NA	TRBV18	NA	TRBJ2-1	CASSPGDILLDEQFF	TGTGCCAGCTCACCAGGGGACATTTTGTTGGATGAGCAGTTCTTC
TRBD2	TRBV20-1	NA	TRBJ2-7	CSARSGLAGGPPYEQYF	TGCAGTGCTCGATCCGGACTAGCGGGAGGGCCCCCCTACGAGCAGTACTTC
TRBD2	TRBV7-9	few	TRBJ2-7	CASNLAGRYEQYF	TGTGCCAGCAACTTAGCGGGAAGGTACGAGCAGTACTTC
TRBD1	TRBV12-3/TRBV12-4	few	TRBJ1-2	CASSVARDSSNYGYTF	TGTGCCAGCAGCGTAGCTCGGGACAGCTCTAACTATGGCTACACCTTC
NA	TRBV6-2/TRBV6-3	many	TRBJ2-1	CASSYGSSYNEQFF	TGTGCCAGCAGTTACGGGAGCTCCTACAATGAGCAGTTCTTC
NA	TRBV29-1	once	TRBJ2-5	CSAGTIQGETQYF	TGCAGCGCCGGGACCATTCAAGGAGAGACCCAGTACTTC
TRBD2	TRBV6-2/TRBV6-3	NA	TRBJ2-2	CASSYVQREVNTGELFF	TGTGCCAGCAGTTACGTCCAGCGGGAGGTCAACACCGGGGAGCTGTTTTTT
TRBD2	TRBV7-2	NA	TRBJ2-1	CASSTLAAGAYNEQFF	TGTGCCAGCAGCACGCTAGCGGCCGGAGCCTACAATGAGCAGTTCTTC
NA	TRBV7-9	NA	TRBJ1-2	CASSLADRTNYGYTF	TGTGCCAGCAGCTTAGCGGACAGAACTAACTATGGCTACACCTTC
NA	TRBV25-1	NA	TRBJ2-5	CASSKADYPQETQYF	TGTGCCAGCAGTAAGGCGGACTACCCTCAAGAGACCCAGTACTTC
NA	TRBV12-3/TRBV12-4	NA	TRBJ1-5	CASSGGDSNQPQHF	TGTGCCAGCAGTGGGGGGGATAGCAATCAGCCCCAGCATTTT
NA	TRBV9	few	TRBJ2-7	CASSGRGPDEQYF	TGTGCCAGCAGCGGGAGAGGGCCCGACGAGCAGTACTTC
TRBD2	TRBV20-1	few	TRBJ2-1	CSARDPLAGDYNEQFF	TGCAGTGCTAGAGACCCACTAGCGGGAGACTACAATGAGCAGTTCTTC
TRBD1	TRBV11-2	NA	TRBJ1-6	CASSLGGTENSPLHF	TGTGCCAGCAGCTTAGGAGGGACAGAAAATTCACCCCTCCACTTT
NA	TRBV20-1	NA	TRBJ2-3	CSARDERAGPIADTQYF	TGCAGTGCTAGAGATGAAAGGGCAGGGCCCATTGCAGATACGCAGTATTTT
NA	TRBV24-1	few	TRBJ2-2	CATSDRLVFNTGELFF	TGTGCCACCAGTGATCGGCTAGTCTTCAACACCGGGGAGCTGTTTTTT
NA	TRBV20-1	few	TRBJ1-2	CSARDRRGALYGYTF	TGCAGTGCTAGAGATAGGCGGGGGGCCCTCTATGGCTACACCTTC
TRBD2	TRBV7-9	NA	TRBJ2-6	CAGGVSGANVLTF	TGTGCCGGGGGGGTGTCCGGGGCCAACGTCCTGACTTTC
NA	TRBV4-3	few	TRBJ2-1	CASSARTDGTFSEQFF	TGCGCCAGCAGCGCACGGACGGATGGGACTTTCTCTGAGCAGTTCTTC